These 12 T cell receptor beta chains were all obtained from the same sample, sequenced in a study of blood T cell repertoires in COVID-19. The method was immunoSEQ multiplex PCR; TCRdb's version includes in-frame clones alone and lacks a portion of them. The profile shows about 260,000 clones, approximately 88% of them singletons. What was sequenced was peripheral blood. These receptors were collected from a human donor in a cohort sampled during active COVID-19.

The CDR3 DNA sequence: TGTGCCTGGAGTGCCAGGGAAACCAGGCCTTGGGGCTACACCTTC. Amino acid sequence: CAWSARETRPWGYTF. The V and J genes are TRBV30 and TRBJ1-2, with D maybe TRBD1 (5 bases). Germline V CDR1 and CDR2: GTSNPN, SVGIG (reference sequence). This CDR3 has 15 amino acids. The V gene lost 1 base and the J gene lost 8 bases, with 20 bases spanning the gap.

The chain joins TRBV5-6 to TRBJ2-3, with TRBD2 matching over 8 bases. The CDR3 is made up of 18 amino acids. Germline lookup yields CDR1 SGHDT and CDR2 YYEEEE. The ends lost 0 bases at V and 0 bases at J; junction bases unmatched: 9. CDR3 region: CASSLGGQRGRSTDTQYF. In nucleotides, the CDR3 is TGTGCCAGCAGCTTGGGTGGTCAGCGGGGGCGCAGCACAGATACGCAGTATTTT.

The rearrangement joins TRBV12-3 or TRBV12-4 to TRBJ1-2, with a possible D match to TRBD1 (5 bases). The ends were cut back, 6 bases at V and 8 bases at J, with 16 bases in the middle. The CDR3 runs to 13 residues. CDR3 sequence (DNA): TGTGCCAGCAGACAAACGGGGGTCGGAGGCTACACCTTC. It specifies CASRQTGVGGYTF.

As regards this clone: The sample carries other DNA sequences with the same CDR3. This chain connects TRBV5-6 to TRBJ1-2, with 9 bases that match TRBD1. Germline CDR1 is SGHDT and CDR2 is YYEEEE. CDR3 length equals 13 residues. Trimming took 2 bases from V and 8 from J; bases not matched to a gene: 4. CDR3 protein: CASSLGQGIGYTF. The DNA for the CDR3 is TGTGCCAGCAGCTTAGGACAGGGGATCGGCTACACCTTC.

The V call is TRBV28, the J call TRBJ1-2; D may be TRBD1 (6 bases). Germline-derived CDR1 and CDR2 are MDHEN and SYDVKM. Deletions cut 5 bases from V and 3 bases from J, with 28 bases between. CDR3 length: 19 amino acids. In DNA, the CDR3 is TGTGCCAGCAGTCCAACAGCTCTTCCCGGGGGGGCGAACGACTATGGCTACACCTTC. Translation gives CASSPTALPGGANDYGYTF.

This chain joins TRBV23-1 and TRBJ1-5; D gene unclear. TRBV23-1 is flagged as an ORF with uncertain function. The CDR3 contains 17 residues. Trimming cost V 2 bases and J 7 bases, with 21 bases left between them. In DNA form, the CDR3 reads TGCGCCAGCAGTCAACGGTCGGTCAGGCGGCGAGGGCAGCCCCAGCATTTT. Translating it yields CASSQRSVRRRGQPQHF.

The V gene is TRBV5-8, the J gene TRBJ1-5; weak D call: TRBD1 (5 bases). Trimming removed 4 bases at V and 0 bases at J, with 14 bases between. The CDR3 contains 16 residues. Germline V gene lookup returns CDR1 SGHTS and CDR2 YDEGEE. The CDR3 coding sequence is TGTGCCAGCAGCCCGGACAAGACCTATAGCAATCAGCCCCAGCATTTT. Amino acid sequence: CASSPDKTYSNQPQHF.

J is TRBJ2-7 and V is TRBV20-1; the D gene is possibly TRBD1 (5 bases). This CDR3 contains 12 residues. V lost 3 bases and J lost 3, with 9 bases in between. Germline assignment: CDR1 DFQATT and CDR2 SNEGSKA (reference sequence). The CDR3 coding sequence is TGCAGTGCTAGTAGCCAGGGCTACGAGCAGTACTTC. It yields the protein CSASSQGYEQYF.

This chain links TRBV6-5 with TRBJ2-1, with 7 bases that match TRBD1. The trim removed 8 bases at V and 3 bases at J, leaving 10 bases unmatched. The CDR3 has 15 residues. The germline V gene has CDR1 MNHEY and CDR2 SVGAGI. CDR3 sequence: CASGLTGDSYNEQFF. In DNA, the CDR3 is TGTGCCAGCGGCTTGACCGGGGACAGCTACAATGAGCAGTTCTTC.

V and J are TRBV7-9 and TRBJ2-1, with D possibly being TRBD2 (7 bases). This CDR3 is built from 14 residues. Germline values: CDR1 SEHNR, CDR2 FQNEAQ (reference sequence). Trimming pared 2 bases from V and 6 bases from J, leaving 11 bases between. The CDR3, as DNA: TGTGCCAGCAGCTTAAGCGGGACAATCAATGAGCAGTTCTTC. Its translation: CASSLSGTINEQFF.

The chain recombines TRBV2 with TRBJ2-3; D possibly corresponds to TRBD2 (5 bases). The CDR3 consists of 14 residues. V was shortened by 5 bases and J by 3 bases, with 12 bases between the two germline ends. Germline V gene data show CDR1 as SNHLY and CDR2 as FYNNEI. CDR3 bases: TGTGCCAGCAGTTCGCCCCGAGGGACAGATACGCAGTATTTT. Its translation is CASSSPRGTDTQYF.

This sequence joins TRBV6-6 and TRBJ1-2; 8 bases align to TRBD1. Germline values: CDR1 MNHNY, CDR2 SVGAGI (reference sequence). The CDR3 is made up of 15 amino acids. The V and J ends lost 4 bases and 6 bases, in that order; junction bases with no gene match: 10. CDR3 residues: CASSSLETGDHGYTF. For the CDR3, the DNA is TGTGCCAGCAGTTCGTTAGAGACAGGGGATCATGGCTACACCTTC.